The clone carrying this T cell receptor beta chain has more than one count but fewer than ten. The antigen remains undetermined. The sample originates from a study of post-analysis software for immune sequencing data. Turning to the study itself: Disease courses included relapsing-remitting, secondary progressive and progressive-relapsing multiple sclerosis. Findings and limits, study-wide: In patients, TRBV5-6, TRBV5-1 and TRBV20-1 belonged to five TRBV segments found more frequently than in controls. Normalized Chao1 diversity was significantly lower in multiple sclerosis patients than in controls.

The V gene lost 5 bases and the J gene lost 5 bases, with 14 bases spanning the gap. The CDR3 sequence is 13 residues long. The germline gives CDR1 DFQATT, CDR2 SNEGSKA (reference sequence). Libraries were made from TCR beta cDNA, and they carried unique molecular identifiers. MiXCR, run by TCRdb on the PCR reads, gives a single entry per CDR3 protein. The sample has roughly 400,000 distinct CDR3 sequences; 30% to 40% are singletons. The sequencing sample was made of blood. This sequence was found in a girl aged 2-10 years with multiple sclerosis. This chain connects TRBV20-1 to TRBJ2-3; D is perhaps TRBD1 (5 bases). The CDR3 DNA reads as TGCAGTGCTTCTATCAGGGTTGGAGATACGCAGTATTTT. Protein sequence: CSASIRVGDTQYF.